These 6 T cell receptor beta chains originate from one sample sequenced in a study of T cell clonality in common variable immunodeficiency. The study, taken as a whole, reports: In common variable immunodeficiency, TCR beta chains reportedly carried fewer deletions and N-nucleotide insertions.

The repertoire was sequenced with immunoSEQ multiplex PCR; TCRdb's copy has only in-frame clones and lacks some. Recorded here are over 30,000 clones, with no singletons, and the ten leading clones hold 6.5% to 7.5%. No antigen has been identified for these receptors. What was sequenced was peripheral blood mononuclear cells. These receptors were collected from a human donor with common variable immunodeficiency.

By share, this clone ranks as medium-sized (0.01 to 0.1%). Sequencing ends 3 residues short of the CDR3 end; the germline J gene provides the rest. The rearrangement links TRBV28 to TRBJ1-2, with D maybe TRBD1 (5 bases). Germline V CDR1 and CDR2: MDHEN, SYDVKM. This CDR3 contains 13 residues. Trimming removed 8 bases at V and 7 bases at J, with 17 bases between. The covered CDR3 bases are TGTGCCAGCGTAGAAGGAGGGGCTGGTGGC. This translates into CASVEGGAGG. The full CDR3 protein is CASVEGGAGGYTF.

This clone has more than one count but fewer than ten. The CDR3 extends 3 residues past the end of the read, so its final part is completed from the germline J gene. The V and J genes are TRBV7-2 and TRBJ1-2; 8 bases align to TRBD1. This CDR3 region has 12 residues. Germline V gene sequence: CDR1 SGHTA, CDR2 FQGNSA. CDR3 region: CASSPRQGGYTF. CDR3 DNA (partial): TGTGCCAGCAGCCCTAGACAGGGGGGC.

This clone was detected a few times. The CDR3 goes on 3 residues after the read ends, and that part is filled in from the germline J gene. The J gene is TRBJ2-7, the V gene TRBV13; 11 bases agree with TRBD1. CDR1 PRHDT and CDR2 FYEKMQ come from the germline V gene (reference sequence). The CDR3 is made up of 14 amino acids. V dropped 3 bases and J dropped 5; count of bases not matched to a gene: 3. The CDR3: CASSFRTGGDEQYF. Partial CDR3 DNA: TGTGCCAGCAGCTTTCGGACAGGGGGCGACGAG.

This clone was detected many times. The observed sequence ends 3 residues before the CDR3 terminus, with the missing tail filled in from the germline J gene. The chain recombines TRBV11-2 with TRBJ2-3; D is uncertain. V was trimmed by 4 bases and J by 0 bases, leaving 11 bases between them. The CDR3 covers 15 residues. The germline CDR1 and CDR2 sequences are SGHAT and FQNNGV. CDR3 sequence reads: CASSSYARSTDTQYF. Incomplete CDR3 DNA: TGTGCCAGCAGCTCGTATGCGCGTAGCACAGATACG.

This clone was seen only a few times. The read stops 3 residues short of the end of the CDR3; the missing end is completed from the germline J gene. The chain joins TRBV6-2 or TRBV6-3 to TRBJ2-5, with TRBD2 identical over 11 bases. From germline, CDR1 is MNHEY and CDR2 SVGEGT. This CDR3 comprises 16 residues. J was trimmed by 3 bases and V by 0 bases; bases with no gene match: 3. This chain's CDR3 is CASSYSGLADEETQYF. The sequenced part of the CDR3 DNA is TGTGCCAGCAGTTACTCGGGACTAGCGGACGAAGAGACC.

This clone was seen repeatedly, ten times or more. The CDR3 goes on 3 residues after the read ends, and that part is filled in from the germline J gene. The chain recombines TRBV18 with TRBJ2-1; 10 bases agree with TRBD1. CDR3 length equals 15 residues. CDR1 and CDR2 (germline): KGHSH, LQKENI. With V trimmed by 0 bases and J by 7 bases, 3 bases remained unmatched. The part of the CDR3 DNA that was read is TGTGCCAGCTCACCACCGGGACAGGGGCTGAATGAG. This translates into CASSPPGQGLNE. The whole CDR3 region reads CASSPPGQGLNEQFF.